The 11 T cell receptor beta chains below were found in one sample sequenced in a study of molecular identifiers for immune sequencing clone quantification. Each CDR3 protein is one row after TCRdb ran MiXCR on the PCR reads. The data hold approximately 97,000 distinct CDR3 sequences, with 24% observed a single time. What was sequenced was naive CD8+ T cells from blood, with Jurkat cell RNA spiked in. The subset was: FACS-sorted CD8+CD4-CCR7+CD45RA+ naive T cells. Every receptor here comes from a human donor in good health. Some libraries in this study had Jurkat cell RNA spiked in.

There are many counts of this clonotype. This chain joins TRBV7-2 and TRBJ2-6; no definite D call. V was trimmed by 1 base and J by 0 bases, leaving 7 bases between them. Germline-derived CDR1 and CDR2 are SGHTA and FQGNSA. CDR3 length equals 16 residues. In DNA form, the CDR3 reads TGTGCCAGCAGCTTAGGGACCTTCTCTGGGGCCAACGTCCTGACTTTC. It yields the protein CASSLGTFSGANVLTF.

With respect to this clonotype: With a much larger clone just one base away, this may be a read error. The conserved phenylalanine or tryptophan normally closing the CDR3 is absent here, so this likely arose from a read error. V and J are TRBV5-3 and TRBJ2-5; 14 bases line up with TRBD2. TRBV5-3 is given ORF status, its function remaining uncertain. The CDR3 runs to 16 residues. The CDR3 DNA follows: TGTGCCAGCAGCTGGAGACTAGCGGGGGGGCAAGAGACCCAGTACCTC. It codes for CASSWRLAGGQETQYL.

This clonotype appeared many times. The chain recombines TRBV29-1 with TRBJ1-1; TRBD1 aligns across 9 bases. Germline assignment: CDR1 SQVTM and CDR2 ANQGSEA. After removal of 2 bases from V and 3 bases from J, the junction contained 7 bases not matched to a gene. The CDR3 covers 15 residues. In DNA, the CDR3 is TGCAGCGTTGAATCGACAGGGGGGCGATACACTGAAGCTTTCTTT. Residues: CSVESTGGRYTEAFF.

The gene calls are TRBV20-1 and TRBJ2-7; 10 bases match TRBD2. Unmatched junction bases numbered 4, after V lost 5 bases and J lost 0 bases. Germline V gives CDR1 DFQATT, CDR2 SNEGSKA (reference sequence). The CDR3 is made up of 14 amino acids. This CDR3 reads CSALGTSVSYEQYF. The CDR3 nucleotides are TGCAGTGCTCTAGGGACTAGCGTCTCCTACGAGCAGTACTTC.

This clonotype has ten or more counts. The V and J genes are TRBV12-3 or TRBV12-4 and TRBJ2-5, with 7 bases fitting TRBD2. Germline trimming cut 6 bases from V and 2 bases from J; bases unmatched to any gene: 6. CDR3 length: 14 residues. The CDR3 reads CASSPGLSQETQYF. In DNA, the CDR3 is TGTGCCAGCAGCCCGGGACTATCTCAAGAGACCCAGTACTTC.

This clonotype was seen repeatedly, ten times or more. The CDR3 loop is CASSFSGGADNEQFF. The CDR3, as DNA: TGTGCCAGCAGCTTCTCAGGGGGCGCGGACAATGAGCAGTTCTTC. The V call is TRBV7-7, the J call TRBJ2-1, with 8 bases matching TRBD1. The V gene's germline CDR1 is SSHAT and CDR2 FNYEAQ (reference sequence). The CDR3 consists of 15 residues. V gave up 3 bases and J gave up 5 bases; unmatched junction bases: 6.

This clonotype was seen ten or more times. V is TRBV29-1 and J is TRBJ2-3; the match to TRBD2 covers 10 bases. CDR1 and CDR2 (germline): SQVTM, ANQGSEA. The CDR3 has 16 amino acids. The V segment lost 5 bases and the J segment 4 bases; nucleotides outside the gene matches: 12. CDR3 DNA sequence: TGCAGCGTTACGACGGGTACTAGCGGGGTTTCAGATACGCAGTATTTT. This gives the protein CSVTTGTSGVSDTQYF.

This clonotype showed up many times. CDR3 DNA: TGTGCCAGCAGTTCCCTAGCAGCGCGATGGGCCACTGCAGATACGCAGTATTTT. Its protein is CASSSLAARWATADTQYF. V is TRBV6-2 or TRBV6-3 and J is TRBJ2-3, with a tentative D call TRBD2 (5 bases). This CDR3 region has 18 residues. CDR1 is MNHEY, CDR2 SVGEGT, per germline. Trimming shortened V by 4 bases and J by 4 bases, and 24 bases separated the two germline ends.

Concerning this clonotype itself: Because it lacks the conserved phenylalanine or tryptophan at the end, this CDR3 is likely a read error. V usage is TRBV30 and J usage is TRBJ2-1, with 7 bases that match TRBD2. CDR3 length equals 12 residues. The trim removed 4 bases at V and 7 bases at J, leaving 4 bases unmatched. The germline gives CDR1 GTSNPN, CDR2 SVGIG (reference sequence). CDR3 region: CAWTSGTNEQFI. CDR3 nucleotides: TGTGCCTGGACTAGCGGAACGAATGAGCAGTTCATC.

The chain employs TRBV5-1 and TRBJ2-5, with no clear D. The V and J ends lost 4 bases and 9 bases respectively, with 13 bases between them. Germline lookup yields CDR1 SGHRS and CDR2 YFSETQ. The CDR3 loop spans 12 amino acids. The CDR3 DNA reads as TGCGCCAGCAGCCCCTTAGGAAAGCCCCAGTACTTC. Translating gives CASSPLGKPQYF.

This clonotype was seen only a few times. The genes are TRBV6-4 and TRBJ2-1; possibly TRBD1 for D (6 bases). Germline values: CDR1 MRHNA, CDR2 SNTAGT. V dropped 6 bases and J dropped 5 bases, with 11 bases sitting between them. The CDR3 covers 13 residues. Written as DNA, the CDR3 is TGTGCCAGCAGGCCCCAGGGGCACAATGAGCAGTTCTTC. Translating gives CASRPQGHNEQFF.